The 7 T cell receptor beta chains given below trace back to one sample, sequenced in a study of neurological immune-mediated disorders. Via MiXCR, TCRdb re-called the 5' RACE reads, giving one row per CDR3 protein. The table includes approximately 86,000 distinct CDR3 sequences, around 2.6% detected once. Material for sequencing was PBMCs. These receptors were collected from a woman in her twenties or thirties with multiple sclerosis.

There are many counts of this clonotype. The gene calls are TRBV29-1 and TRBJ1-2; maybe TRBD1 (5 bases). Trimming took 4 bases from V and 6 from J, leaving 12 bases between them. Germline V gene lookup returns CDR1 SQVTM and CDR2 ANQGSEA. This CDR3 has 12 amino acids. This CDR3 is CSVAMGGNGYTF. The DNA for the CDR3 is TGCAGCGTTGCGATGGGGGGGAATGGCTACACCTTC.

This clonotype was recorded at least ten times. The chain employs TRBV20-1 and TRBJ1-1; unclear D gene. Trimming cost V 3 bases and J 1 base, with 12 bases left between them. The CDR3 loop spans 14 amino acids. CDR1 and CDR2 (germline): DFQATT, SNEGSKA (reference sequence). The CDR3 protein is CSARNPKGNTEAFF. In DNA, the CDR3 is TGCAGTGCTAGGAACCCGAAGGGGAACACTGAAGCTTTCTTT.

This clonotype occurred many times. The chain is built from TRBV5-1 and TRBJ1-1, with 7 bases fitting TRBD1. The CDR3 runs 14 residues. The trim removed 4 bases at V and 1 base at J, leaving 4 bases unmatched. Germline CDR1 is SGHRS and CDR2 is YFSETQ. CDR3 in amino acids: CASSITGENTEAFF. As DNA, the CDR3 is TGCGCCAGCAGCATAACAGGGGAGAACACTGAAGCTTTCTTT.

This clonotype was seen many times. V is TRBV12-3 or TRBV12-4 and J is TRBJ2-1; D tentatively fits TRBD1 or TRBD2 (5 bases each). This CDR3 spans 12 amino acids. Trimming stripped 5 bases from V and 8 bases from J, with 10 bases between. CDR3 in DNA: TGTGCCAGCAGTGGGACGATTGATGAGCAGTTCTTC. This encodes CASSGTIDEQFF.

In this sample, this clonotype turned up many times. The chain couples TRBV28 to TRBJ2-2, with TRBD2 identical over 8 bases. The germline V gene encodes CDR1 MDHEN and CDR2 SYDVKM. V lost 3 bases and J lost 0; bases outside the gene matches: 9. CDR3 size: 18 residues. The CDR3: CASSFSTRGLANTGELFF. The CDR3 bases are TGTGCCAGCAGTTTCAGTACCCGGGGACTAGCGAACACCGGGGAGCTGTTTTTT.

Ten or more counts support this clonotype. V is TRBV4-1 and J is TRBJ2-1; the match to TRBD2 covers 9 bases. Germline lookup yields CDR1 MGHRA and CDR2 YSYEKL. This CDR3 contains 17 residues. Trimming removed 2 bases from V and 4 bases from J; junction bases left unmatched: 9. CDR3 coding DNA: TGCGCCAGCAGCCAAACCGAGGGACTAGCTTTATACAATGAGCAGTTCTTC. Encoded protein: CASSQTEGLALYNEQFF.

This clonotype was picked up a small number of times. A read error may explain this, as a much larger clone is one base away. This chain links TRBV27 with TRBJ2-6; tentative D call: TRBD1 (6 bases). The CDR3 has 15 residues. CDR1 is MNHEY, CDR2 SMNVEV, per germline (reference sequence). CDR3 sequence: CASRELTSGAKVLTF. The DNA of the CDR3 is TGTGCCAGCAGAGAACTCACCTCAGGGGCCAAAGTCCTGACTTTC.